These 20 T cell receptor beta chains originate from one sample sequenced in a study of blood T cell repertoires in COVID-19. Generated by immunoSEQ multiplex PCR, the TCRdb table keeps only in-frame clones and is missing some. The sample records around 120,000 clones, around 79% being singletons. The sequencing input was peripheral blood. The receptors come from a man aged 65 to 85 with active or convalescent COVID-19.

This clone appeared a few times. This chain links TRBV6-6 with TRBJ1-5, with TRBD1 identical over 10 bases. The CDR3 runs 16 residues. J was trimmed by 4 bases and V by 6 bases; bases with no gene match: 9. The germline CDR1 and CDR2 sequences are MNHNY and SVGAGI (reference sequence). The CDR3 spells CASRVTGGADNQPQHF. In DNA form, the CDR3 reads TGTGCCAGCAGGGTGACAGGGGGCGCAGATAATCAGCCCCAGCATTTT.

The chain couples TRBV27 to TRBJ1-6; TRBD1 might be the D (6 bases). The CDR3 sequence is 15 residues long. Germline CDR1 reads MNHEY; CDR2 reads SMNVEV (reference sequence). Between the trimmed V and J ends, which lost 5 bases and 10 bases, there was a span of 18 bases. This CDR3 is CASSSLQGGESPLHF. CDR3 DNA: TGTGCCAGCAGTAGCTTACAGGGAGGGGAGTCACCCCTCCACTTT.

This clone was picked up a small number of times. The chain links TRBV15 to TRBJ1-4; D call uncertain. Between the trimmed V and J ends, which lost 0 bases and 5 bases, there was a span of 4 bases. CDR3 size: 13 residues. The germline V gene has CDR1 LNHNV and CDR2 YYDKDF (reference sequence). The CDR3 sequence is CATSRDPNEKLFF. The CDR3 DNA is TGTGCCACCAGCAGAGACCCAAATGAAAAACTGTTTTTT.

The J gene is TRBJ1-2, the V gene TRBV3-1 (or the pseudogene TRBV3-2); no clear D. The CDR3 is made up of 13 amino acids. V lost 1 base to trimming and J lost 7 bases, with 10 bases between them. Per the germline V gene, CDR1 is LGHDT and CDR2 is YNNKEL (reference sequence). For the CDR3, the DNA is TGTGCCAGCAGCCAAGCAGGCCAGCCTGGCTACACCTTC. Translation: CASSQAGQPGYTF.

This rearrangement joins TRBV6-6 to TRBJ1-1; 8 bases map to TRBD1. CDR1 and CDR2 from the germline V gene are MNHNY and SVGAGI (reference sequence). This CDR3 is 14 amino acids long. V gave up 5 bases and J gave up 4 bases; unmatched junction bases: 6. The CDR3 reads CASSPGQGGTEAFF. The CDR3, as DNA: TGTGCCAGCAGTCCCGGACAGGGAGGCACTGAAGCTTTCTTT.

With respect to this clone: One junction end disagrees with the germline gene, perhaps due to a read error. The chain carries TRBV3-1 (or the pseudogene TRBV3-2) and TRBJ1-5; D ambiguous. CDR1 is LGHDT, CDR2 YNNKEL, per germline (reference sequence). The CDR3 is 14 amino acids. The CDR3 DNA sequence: TGTGCCAGCAGTCAAGATAATTTTTTTCAGCCCCAGCATTTT. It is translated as CASSQDNFFQPQHF.

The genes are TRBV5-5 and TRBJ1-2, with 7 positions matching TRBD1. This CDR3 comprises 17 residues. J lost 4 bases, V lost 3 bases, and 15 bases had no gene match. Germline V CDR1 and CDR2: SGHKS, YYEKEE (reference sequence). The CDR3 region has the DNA TGTGCCAGCAGCTCGCTGAGGGGGCAGCGATATTCCTATGGCTACACCTTC. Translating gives CASSSLRGQRYSYGYTF.

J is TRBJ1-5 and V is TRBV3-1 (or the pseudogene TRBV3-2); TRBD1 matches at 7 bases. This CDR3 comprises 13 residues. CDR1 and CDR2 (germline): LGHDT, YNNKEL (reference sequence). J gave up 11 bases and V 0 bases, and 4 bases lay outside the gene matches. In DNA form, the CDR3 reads TGTGCCAGCAGCCAAGATATGGGGACAGCCCAGCATTTT. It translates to CASSQDMGTAQHF.

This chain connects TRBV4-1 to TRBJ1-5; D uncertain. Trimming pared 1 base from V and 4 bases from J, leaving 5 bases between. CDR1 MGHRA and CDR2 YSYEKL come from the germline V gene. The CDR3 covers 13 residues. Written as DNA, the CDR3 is TGCGCCAGCAGCCAAGCACGGAATCAGCCCCAGCATTTT. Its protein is CASSQARNQPQHF.

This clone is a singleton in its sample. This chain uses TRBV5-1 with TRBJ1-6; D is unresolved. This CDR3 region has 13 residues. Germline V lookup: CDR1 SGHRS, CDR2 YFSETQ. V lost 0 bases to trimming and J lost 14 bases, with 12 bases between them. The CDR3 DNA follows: TGCGCCAGCAGCTTGGAGCCGCGGTACACCCTCCACTTT. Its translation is CASSLEPRYTLHF.

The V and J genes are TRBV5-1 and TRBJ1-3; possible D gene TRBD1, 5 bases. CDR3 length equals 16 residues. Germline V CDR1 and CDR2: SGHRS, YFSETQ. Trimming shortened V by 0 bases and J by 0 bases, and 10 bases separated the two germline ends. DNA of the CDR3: TGCGCCAGCAGCTTGGAAGGGGTTATCTCTGGAAACACCATATATTTT. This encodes CASSLEGVISGNTIYF.

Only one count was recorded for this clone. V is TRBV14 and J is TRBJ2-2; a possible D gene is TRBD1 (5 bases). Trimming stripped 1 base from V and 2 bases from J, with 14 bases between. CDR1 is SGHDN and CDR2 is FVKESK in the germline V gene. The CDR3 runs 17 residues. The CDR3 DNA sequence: TGTGCCAGCAGCCAAGCAGGGCAGCAGTCCAACACCGGGGAGCTGTTTTTT. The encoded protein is CASSQAGQQSNTGELFF. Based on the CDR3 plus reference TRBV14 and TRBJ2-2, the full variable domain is EAGVTQFPSHSVIEKGQTVTLRCDPISGHDNLYWYRRVMGKEIKFLLHFVKESKQDESGMPNNRFLAERTGGTYSTLKVQPAELEDSGVYFCASSQAGQQSNTGELFFGEGSRLTVL.

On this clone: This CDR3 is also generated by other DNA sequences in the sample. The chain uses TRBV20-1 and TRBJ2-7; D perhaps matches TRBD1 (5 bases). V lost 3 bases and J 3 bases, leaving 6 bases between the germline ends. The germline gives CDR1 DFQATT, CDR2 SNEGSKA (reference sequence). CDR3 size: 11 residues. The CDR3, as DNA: TGCAGTGCTAGGCAGGGCTACGAGCAGTACTTC. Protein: CSARQGYEQYF.

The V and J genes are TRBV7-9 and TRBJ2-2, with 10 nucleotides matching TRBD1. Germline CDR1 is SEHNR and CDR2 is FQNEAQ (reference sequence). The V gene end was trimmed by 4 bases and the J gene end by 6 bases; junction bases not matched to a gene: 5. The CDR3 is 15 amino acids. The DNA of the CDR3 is TGTGCCAGCAGCTCCGACAGGGGGCTGGCCGGGGAGCTGTTTTTT. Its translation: CASSSDRGLAGELFF.

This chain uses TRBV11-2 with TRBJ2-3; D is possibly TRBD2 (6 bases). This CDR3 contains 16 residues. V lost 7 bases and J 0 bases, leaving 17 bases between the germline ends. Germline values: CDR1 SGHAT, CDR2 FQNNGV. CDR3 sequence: CASNPSSVPSTDTQYF. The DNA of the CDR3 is TGTGCCAGCAACCCTTCTAGCGTACCTAGCACAGATACGCAGTATTTT.

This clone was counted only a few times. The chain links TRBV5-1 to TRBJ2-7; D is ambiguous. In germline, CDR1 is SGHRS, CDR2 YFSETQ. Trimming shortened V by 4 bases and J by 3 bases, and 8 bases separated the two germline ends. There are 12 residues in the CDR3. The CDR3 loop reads CASSQDNYEQYF. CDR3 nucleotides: TGCGCCAGCAGCCAAGACAACTACGAGCAGTACTTC.

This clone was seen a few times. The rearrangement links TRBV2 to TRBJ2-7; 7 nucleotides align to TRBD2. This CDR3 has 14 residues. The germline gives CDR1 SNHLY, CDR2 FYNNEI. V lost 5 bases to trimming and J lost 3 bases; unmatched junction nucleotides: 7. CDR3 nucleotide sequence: TGTGCCAGCAGTTTTACTAGCGTGCTCTACGAGCAGTACTTC. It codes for CASSFTSVLYEQYF.

The CDR3 nucleotides read TGTGCCAGCAGCTCCGGGTTAAGAGAGACCCAGTACTTC. Amino acids: CASSSGLRETQYF. The genes are TRBV14 and TRBJ2-5; D unclear. The germline V gene has CDR1 SGHDN and CDR2 FVKESK. V lost 5 bases and J lost 4, with 11 bases in between. The CDR3 has 13 amino acids.

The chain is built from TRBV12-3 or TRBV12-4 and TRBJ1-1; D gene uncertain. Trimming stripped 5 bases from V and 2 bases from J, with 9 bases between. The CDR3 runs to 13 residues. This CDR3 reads CASSEQSNTEAFF. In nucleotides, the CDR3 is TGTGCCAGCAGTGAACAGAGTAACACTGAAGCTTTCTTT.

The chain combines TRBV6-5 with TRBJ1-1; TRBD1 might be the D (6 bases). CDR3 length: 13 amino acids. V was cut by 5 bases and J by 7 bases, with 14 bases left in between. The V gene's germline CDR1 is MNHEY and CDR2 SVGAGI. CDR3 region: CASSSDRYGEAFF. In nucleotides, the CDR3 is TGTGCCAGCAGTAGTGACAGGTATGGTGAAGCTTTCTTT.